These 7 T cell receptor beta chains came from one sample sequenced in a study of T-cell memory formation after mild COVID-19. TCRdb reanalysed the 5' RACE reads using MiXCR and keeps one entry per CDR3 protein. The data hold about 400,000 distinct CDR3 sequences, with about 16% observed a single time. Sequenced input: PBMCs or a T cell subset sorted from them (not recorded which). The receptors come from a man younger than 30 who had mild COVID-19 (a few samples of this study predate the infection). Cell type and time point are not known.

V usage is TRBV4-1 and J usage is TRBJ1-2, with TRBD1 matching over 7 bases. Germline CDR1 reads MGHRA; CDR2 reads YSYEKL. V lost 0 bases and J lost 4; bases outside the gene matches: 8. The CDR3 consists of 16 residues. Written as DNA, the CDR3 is TGCGCCAGCAGCCAAGATGACGCAGGGGGAAGCTATGGCTACACCTTC. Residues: CASSQDDAGGSYGYTF.

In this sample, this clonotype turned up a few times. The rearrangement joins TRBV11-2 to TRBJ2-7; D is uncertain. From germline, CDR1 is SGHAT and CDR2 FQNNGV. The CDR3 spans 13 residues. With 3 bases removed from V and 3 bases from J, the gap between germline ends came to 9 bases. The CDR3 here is CASSFSEIYEQYF. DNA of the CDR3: TGTGCCAGCAGCTTCAGCGAAATCTACGAGCAGTACTTC.

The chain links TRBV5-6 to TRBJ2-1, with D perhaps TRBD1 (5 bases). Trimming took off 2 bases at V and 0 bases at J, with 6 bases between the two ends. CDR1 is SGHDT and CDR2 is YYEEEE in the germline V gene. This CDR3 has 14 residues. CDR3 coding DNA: TGTGCCAGCAGCTTCAGGGTCTCCTACAATGAGCAGTTCTTC. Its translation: CASSFRVSYNEQFF.

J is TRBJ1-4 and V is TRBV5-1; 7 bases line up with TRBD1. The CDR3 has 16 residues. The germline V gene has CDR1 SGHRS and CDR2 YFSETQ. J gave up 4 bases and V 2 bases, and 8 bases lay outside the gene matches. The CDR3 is CASSFGFRDSNEKLFF. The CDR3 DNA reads TGCGCCAGCAGCTTTGGATTCCGGGACAGTAATGAAAAACTGTTTTTT. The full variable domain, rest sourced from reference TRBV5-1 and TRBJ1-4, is KAGVTQTPRYLIKTRGQQVTLSCSPISGHRSVSWYQQTPGQGLQFLFEYFSETQRNKGNFPGRFSGRQFSNSRSEMNVSTLELGDSALYLCASSFGFRDSNEKLFFGSGTQLSVL.

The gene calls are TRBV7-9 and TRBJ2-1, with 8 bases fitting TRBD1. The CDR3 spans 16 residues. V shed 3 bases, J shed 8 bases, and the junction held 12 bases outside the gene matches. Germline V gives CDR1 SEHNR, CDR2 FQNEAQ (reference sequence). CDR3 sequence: CASSFSGGRGFYEQFF. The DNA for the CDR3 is TGTGCCAGCAGCTTTTCAGGGGGCAGGGGGTTCTATGAGCAGTTCTTC.

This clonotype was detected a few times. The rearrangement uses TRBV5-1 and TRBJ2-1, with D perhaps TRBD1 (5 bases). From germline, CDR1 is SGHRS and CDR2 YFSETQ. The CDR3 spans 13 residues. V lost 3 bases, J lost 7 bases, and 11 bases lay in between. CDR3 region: CASSYIGHNEQFF. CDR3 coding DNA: TGCGCCAGCAGCTACATAGGACATAATGAGCAGTTCTTC.

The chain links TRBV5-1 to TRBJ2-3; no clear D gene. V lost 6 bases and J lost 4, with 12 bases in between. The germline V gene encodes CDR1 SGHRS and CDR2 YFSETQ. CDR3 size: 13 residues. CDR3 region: CASTNPTSDTQYF. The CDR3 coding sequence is TGCGCCAGCACCAACCCGACTTCAGATACGCAGTATTTT.